This TCR beta chain was sequenced in a study of identical twins. Study-wide findings and caveats: High-abundance cord blood beta clonotypes had fewer insertions; memory repertoires showed none. Models underpredicted monozygotic twin sharing of out-of-frame TCR alpha. Findings came from cross-sectional statistics, without long-term follow-up of donors.

The CDR3 is 16 residues long. Trimming removed 4 bases from V and 5 bases from J, with 19 bases in between. The germline V gene has CDR1 SGHVS and CDR2 FNYEAQ. The authors used template switching to add a universal primer site and gave cDNA unique molecular identifiers. TCRdb re-called the 5' RACE reads with MiXCR, one entry per CDR3 protein. The repertoire holds about 300,000 distinct CDR3 sequences, 9% to 15% seen once, with 7.2% in the top ten. As regards this clonotype: Its antigen is still unknown.

These records were also assigned to another study, of yellow fever vaccine responses in identical twins.

The clonotype comes from a woman between 18 and 29 years old in good health. This chain links TRBV7-6 with TRBJ2-3; a possible D gene is TRBD2 (5 bases). The source material was CD8+ T cells sorted from blood. CDR3 region: CASSSPDHPGGDTQYF. CDR3 DNA sequence: TGTGCCAGCAGCTCCCCGGACCACCCCGGAGGAGATACGCAGTATTTT.